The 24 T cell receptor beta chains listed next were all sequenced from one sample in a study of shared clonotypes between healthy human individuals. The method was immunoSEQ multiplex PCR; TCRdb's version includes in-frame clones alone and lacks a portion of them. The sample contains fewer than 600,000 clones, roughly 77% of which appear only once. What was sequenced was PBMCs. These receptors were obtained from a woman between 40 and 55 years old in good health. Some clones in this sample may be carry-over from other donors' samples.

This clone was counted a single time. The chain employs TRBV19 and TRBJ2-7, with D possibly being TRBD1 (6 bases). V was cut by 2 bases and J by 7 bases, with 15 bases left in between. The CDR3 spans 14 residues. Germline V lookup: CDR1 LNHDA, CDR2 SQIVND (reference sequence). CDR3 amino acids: CASSISTGVGEQYF. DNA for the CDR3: TGTGCCAGTAGTATATCGACAGGCGTGGGGGAGCAGTACTTC.

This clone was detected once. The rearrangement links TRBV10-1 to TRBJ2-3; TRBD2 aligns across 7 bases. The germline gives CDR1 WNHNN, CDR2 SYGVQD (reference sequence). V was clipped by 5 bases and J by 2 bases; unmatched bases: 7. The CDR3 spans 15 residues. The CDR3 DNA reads TGCGCCAGCAGTAGGGTAGCGGGCGCCACAGATACGCAGTATTTT. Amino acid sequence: CASSRVAGATDTQYF.

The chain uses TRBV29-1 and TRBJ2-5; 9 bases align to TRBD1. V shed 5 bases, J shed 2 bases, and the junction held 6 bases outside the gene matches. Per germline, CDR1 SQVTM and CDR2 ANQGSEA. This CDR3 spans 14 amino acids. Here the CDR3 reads CSVRTGTGQETQYF. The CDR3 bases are TGCAGCGTTCGAACCGGGACAGGGCAAGAGACCCAGTACTTC.

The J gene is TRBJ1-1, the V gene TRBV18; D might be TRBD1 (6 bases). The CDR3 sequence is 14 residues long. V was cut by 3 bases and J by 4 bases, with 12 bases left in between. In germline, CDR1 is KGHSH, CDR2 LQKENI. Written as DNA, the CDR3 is TGTGCCAGCTCACCCCCAGGACAGACCACTGAAGCTTTCTTT. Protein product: CASSPPGQTTEAFF. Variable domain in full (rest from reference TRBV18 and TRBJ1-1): NAGVMQNPRHLVRRRGQEARLRCSPMKGHSHVYWYRQLPEEGLKFMVYLQKENIIDESGMPKERFSAEFPKEGPSILRIQQVVRGDSAAYFCASSPPGQTTEAFFGQGTRLTVV.

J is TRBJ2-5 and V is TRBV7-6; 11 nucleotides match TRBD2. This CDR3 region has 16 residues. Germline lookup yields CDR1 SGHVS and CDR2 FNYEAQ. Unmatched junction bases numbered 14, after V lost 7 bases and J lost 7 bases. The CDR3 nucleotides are TGTGCCAGCACCGAACAGACTAGCGGGATTTTAGGGACCCAGTACTTC. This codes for CASTEQTSGILGTQYF.

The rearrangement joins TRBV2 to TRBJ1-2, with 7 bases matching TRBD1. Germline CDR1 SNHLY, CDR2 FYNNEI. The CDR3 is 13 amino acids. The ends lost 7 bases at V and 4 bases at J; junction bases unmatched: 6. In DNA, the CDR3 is TGTGCCAGCACCGGGGACAGCTCCTATGGCTACACCTTC. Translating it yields CASTGDSSYGYTF.

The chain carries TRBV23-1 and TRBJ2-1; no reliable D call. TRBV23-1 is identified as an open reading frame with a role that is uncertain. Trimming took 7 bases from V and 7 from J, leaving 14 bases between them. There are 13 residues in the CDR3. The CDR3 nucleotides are TGCGCCAGCATTCTTCCTCAGGCGAATGAGCAGTTCTTC. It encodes CASILPQANEQFF.

CDR3 in DNA: TGTGCCAGCTCACCCCTGGCGGATAACACAGATACGCAGTATTTT. This sequence encodes CASSPLADNTDTQYF. The chain joins TRBV18 to TRBJ2-3; D unclear. The germline gives CDR1 KGHSH, CDR2 LQKENI. V was clipped by 3 bases and J by 2 bases, with 12 bases between them. The CDR3 contains 15 residues.

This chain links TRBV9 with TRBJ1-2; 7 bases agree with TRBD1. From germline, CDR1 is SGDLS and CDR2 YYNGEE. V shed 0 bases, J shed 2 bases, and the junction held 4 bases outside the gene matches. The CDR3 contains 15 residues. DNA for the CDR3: TGTGCCAGCAGCGTAGATACACAGGGGAACTATGGCTACACCTTC. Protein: CASSVDTQGNYGYTF.

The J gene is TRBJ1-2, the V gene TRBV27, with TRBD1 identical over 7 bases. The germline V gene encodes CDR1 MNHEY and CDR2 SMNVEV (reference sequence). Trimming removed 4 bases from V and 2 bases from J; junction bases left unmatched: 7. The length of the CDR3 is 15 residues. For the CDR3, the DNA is TGTGCCAGCAGTTCTCCGGGACAGAGAAACTATGGCTACACCTTC. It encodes CASSSPGQRNYGYTF.

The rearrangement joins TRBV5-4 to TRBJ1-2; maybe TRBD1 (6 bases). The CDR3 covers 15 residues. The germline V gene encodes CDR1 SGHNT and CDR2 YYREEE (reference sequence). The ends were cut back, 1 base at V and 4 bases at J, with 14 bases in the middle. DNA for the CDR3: TGTGCCAGCAGCTTGTTGCCAGGGGATGCCTATGGCTACACCTTC. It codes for CASSLLPGDAYGYTF.

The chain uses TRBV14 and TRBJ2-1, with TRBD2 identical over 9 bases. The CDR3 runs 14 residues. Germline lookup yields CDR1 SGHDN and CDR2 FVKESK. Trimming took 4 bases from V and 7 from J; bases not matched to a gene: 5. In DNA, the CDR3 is TGTGCCAGCAGCCCTTGGACTAGCGAGAATGAGCAGTTCTTC. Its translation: CASSPWTSENEQFF.

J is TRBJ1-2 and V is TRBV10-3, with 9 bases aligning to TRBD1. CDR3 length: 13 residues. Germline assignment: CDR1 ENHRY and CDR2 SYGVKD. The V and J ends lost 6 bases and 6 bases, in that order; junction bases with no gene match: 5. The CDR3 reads CAISGQGRDGYTF. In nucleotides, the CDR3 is TGTGCCATCAGCGGACAGGGGAGAGATGGCTACACCTTC.

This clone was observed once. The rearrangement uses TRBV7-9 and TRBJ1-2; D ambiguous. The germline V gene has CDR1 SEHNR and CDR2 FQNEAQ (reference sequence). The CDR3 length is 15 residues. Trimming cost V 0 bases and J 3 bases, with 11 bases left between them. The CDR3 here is CASSLAWQVHYGYTF. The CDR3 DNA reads TGTGCCAGCAGCTTAGCGTGGCAGGTGCACTATGGCTACACCTTC.

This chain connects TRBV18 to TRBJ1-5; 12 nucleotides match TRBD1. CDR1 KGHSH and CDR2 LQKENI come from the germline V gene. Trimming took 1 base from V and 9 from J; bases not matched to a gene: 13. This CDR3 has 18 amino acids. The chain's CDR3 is CASSPQPPGTGGGRPQHF. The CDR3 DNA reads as TGTGCCAGCTCACCACAGCCCCCCGGGACAGGGGGCGGTCGGCCCCAGCATTTT.

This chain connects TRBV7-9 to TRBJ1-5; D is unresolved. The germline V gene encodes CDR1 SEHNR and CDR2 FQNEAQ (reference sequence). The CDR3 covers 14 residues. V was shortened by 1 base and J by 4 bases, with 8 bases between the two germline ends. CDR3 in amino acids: CASSLEGQNQPQHF. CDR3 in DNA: TGTGCCAGCAGCTTAGAGGGCCAGAATCAGCCCCAGCATTTT.

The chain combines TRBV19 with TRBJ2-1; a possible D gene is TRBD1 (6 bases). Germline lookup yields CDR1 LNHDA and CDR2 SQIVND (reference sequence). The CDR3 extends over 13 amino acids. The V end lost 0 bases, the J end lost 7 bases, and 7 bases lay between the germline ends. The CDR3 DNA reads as TGTGCCAGTAGTATAGATAGGGGGAATGAGCAGTTCTTC. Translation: CASSIDRGNEQFF. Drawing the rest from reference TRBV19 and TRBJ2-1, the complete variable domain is DGGITQSPKYLFRKEGQNVTLSCEQNLNHDAMYWYRQDPGQGLRLIYYSQIVNDFQKGDIAEGYSVSREKKESFPLTVTSAQKNPTAFYLCASSIDRGNEQFFGPGTRLTVL.

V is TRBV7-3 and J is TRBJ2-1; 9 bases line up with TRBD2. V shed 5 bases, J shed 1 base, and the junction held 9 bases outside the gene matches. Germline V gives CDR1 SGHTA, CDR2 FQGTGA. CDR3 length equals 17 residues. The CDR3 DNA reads TGTGCCAGCAGCCCTCGGCTAGCGGGGACGTCCTACAATGAGCAGTTCTTC. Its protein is CASSPRLAGTSYNEQFF.

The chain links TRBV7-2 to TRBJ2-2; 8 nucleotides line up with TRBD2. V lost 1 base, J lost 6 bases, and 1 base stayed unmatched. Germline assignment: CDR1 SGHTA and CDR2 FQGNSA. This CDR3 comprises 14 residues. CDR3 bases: TGTGCCAGCAGCTTAGGGACTAGCTCCGGGGAGCTGTTTTTT. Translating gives CASSLGTSSGELFF.

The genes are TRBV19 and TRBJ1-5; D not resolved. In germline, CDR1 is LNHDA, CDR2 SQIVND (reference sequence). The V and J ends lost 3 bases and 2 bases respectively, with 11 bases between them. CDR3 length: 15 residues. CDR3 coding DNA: TGTGCCAGTAGTATGGCGGGTGGGGGCAATCAGCCCCAGCATTTT. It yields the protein CASSMAGGGNQPQHF.

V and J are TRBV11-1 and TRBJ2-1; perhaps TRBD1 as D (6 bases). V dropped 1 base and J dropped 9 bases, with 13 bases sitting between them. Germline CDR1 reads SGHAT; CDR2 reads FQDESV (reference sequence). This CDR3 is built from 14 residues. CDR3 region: CASSLEQGLGEQFF. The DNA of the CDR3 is TGTGCCAGCAGCTTAGAGCAGGGGCTGGGTGAGCAGTTCTTC.

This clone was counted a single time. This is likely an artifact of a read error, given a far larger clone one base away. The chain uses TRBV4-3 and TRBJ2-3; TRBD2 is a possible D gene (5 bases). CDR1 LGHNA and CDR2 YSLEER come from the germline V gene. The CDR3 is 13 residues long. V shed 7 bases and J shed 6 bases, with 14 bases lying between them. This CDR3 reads CASKEALGDTQYF. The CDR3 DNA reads TGCGCCAGCAAGGAGGCTCTAGGGGATACGCAGTATTTT.

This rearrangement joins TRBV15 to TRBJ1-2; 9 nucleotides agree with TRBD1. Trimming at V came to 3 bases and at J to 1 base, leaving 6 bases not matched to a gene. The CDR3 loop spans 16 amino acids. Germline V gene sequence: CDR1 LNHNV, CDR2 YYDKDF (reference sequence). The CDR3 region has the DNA TGTGCCACCAGCAGGGACTGGACAGGGGATAACTATGGCTACACCTTC. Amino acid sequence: CATSRDWTGDNYGYTF.

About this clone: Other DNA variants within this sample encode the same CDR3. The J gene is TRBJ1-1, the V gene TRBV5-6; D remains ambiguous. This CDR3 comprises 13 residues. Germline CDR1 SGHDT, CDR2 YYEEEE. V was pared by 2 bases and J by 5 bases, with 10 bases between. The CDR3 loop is CASSLGSGTEAFF. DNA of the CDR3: TGTGCCAGCAGCTTAGGATCAGGAACTGAAGCTTTCTTT.